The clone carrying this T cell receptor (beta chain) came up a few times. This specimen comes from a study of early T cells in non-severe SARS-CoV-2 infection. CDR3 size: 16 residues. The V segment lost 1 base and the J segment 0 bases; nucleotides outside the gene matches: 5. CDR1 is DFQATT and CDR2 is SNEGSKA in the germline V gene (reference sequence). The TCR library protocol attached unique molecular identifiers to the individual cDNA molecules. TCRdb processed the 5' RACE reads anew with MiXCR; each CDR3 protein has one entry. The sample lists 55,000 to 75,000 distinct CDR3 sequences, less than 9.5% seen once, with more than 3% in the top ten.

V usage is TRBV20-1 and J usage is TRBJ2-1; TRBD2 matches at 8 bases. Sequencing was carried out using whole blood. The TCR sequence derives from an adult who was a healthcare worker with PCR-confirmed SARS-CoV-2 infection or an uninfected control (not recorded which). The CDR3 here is CSARANSGNSYNEQFF. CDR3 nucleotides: TGCAGTGCTAGAGCGAATAGCGGGAACTCCTACAATGAGCAGTTCTTC.